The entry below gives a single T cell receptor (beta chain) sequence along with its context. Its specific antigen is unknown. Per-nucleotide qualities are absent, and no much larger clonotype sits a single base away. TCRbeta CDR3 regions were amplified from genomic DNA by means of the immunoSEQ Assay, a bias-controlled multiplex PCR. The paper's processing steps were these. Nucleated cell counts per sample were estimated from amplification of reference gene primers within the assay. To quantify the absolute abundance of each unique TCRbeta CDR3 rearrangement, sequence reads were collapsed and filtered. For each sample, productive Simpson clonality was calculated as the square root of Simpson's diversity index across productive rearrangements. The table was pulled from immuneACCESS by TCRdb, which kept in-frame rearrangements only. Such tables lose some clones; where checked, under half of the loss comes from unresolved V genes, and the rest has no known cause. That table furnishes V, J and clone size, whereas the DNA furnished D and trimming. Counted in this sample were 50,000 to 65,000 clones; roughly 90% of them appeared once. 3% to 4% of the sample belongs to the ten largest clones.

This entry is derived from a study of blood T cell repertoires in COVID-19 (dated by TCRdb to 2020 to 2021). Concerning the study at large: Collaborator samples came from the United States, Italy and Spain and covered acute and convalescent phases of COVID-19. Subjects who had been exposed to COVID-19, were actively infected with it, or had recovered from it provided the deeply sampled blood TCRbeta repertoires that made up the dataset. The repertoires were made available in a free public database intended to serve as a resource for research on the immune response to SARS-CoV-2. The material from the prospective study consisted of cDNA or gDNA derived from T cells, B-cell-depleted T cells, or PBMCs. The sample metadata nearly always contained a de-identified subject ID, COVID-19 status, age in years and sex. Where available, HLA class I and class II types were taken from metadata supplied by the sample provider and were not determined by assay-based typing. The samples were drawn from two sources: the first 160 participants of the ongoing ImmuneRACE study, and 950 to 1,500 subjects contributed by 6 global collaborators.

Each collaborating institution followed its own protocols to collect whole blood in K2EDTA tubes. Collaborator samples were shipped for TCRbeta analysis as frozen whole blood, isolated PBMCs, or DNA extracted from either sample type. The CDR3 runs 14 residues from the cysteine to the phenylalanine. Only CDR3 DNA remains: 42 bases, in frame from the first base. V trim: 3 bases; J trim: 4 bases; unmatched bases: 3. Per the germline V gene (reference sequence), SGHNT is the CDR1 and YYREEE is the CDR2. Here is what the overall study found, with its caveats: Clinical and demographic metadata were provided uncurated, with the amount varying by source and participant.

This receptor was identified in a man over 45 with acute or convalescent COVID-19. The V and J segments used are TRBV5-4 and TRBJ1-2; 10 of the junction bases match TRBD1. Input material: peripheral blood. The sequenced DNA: TGTGCCAGCAGCTCCCGGACAGGGGGCTATGGCTACACCTTC. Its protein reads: CASSSRTGGYGYTF. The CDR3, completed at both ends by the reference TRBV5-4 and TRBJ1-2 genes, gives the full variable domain ETGVTQSPTHLIKTRGQQVTLRCSSQSGHNTVSWYQQALGQGPQFIFQYYREEENGRGNFPPRFSGLQFPNYSSELNVNALELDDSALYLCASSSRTGGYGYTFGSGTRLTVV.